This TCR beta chain comes out of a study of OX40 agonist ivuxolimab in advanced cancers. This table comes from immunoSEQ multiplex PCR, and its TCRdb copy is limited to in-frame clones, with some not included. This repertoire shows approximately 31,000 clones, more than 70% found once; its top ten account for around 24%. The germline V gene has CDR1 SEHNR and CDR2 FQNEAQ (reference sequence). The ends were cut back, 9 bases at V and 0 bases at J, with 11 bases in the middle. CDR3 length: 13 amino acids. The chain couples TRBV7-9 to TRBJ2-5, with a possible D match to TRBD2 (5 bases). The source of this sequence is an adult with an advanced solid tumor such as melanoma, head and neck, liver or kidney cancer. The starting material was CD4+ or CD8+ T cells sorted from blood, obtained in a trial of the OX40 agonist ivuxolimab. As DNA, the CDR3 is TGTGCCAGTACGAGGGAGAACCAAGAGACCCAGTACTTC. Protein sequence: CASTRENQETQYF.